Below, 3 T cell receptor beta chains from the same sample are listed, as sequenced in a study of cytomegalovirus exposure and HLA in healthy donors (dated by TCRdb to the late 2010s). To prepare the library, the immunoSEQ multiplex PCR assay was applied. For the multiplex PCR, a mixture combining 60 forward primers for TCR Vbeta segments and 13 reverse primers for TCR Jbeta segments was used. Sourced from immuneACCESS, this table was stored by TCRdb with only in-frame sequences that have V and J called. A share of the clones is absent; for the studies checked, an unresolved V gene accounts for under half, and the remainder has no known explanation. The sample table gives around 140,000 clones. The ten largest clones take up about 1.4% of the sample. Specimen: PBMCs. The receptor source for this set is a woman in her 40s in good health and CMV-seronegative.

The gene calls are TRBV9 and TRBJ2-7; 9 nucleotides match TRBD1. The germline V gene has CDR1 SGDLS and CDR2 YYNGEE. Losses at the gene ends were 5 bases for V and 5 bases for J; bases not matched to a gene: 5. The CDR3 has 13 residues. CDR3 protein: CASSSGTGHEQYF. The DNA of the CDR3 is TGTGCCAGCAGTTCCGGGACAGGGCACGAGCAGTACTTC.

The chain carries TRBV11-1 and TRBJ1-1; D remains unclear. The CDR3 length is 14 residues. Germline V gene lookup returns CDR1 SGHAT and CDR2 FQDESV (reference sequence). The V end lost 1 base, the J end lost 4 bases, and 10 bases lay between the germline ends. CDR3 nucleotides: TGTGCCAGCAGCTTAGACTTACGGGGCACTGAAGCTTTCTTT. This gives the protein CASSLDLRGTEAFF.

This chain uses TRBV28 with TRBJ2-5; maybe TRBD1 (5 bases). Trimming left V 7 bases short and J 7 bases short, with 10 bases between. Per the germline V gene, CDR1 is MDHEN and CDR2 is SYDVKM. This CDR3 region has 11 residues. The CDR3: CASTIQGTQYF. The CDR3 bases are TGTGCCAGCACCATCCAGGGGACCCAGTACTTC.